This is a list of T cell receptor beta chains from one sample in a study of blood T cell repertoires in COVID-19. Some clones are missing from TCRdb's copy, which holds only in-frame ones; the method was immunoSEQ multiplex PCR. Of around 63,000 clones listed, roughly 84% are singletons. Sequencing was done on a sample of peripheral blood. All receptors derive from a woman aged 70-85 years with acute or convalescent COVID-19. Each CDR3 is given with its conserved first and last residue. A D gene is named only where the DNA matches it firmly. Some rows have no size entry. The others give once, few or many, or a class for an expanded clone.

clone_size	v_call	j_call	d_call	cdr3_aa	cdr3_nt
once	TRBV25-1	TRBJ2-5	TRBD1	CASSSDRGETQYF	TGTGCCAGCAGTTCGGACAGGGGGGAGACCCAGTACTTC
.	TRBV5-5	TRBJ1-2	TRBD1	CASSLSSQGVGYGYTF	TGTGCCAGCAGCCTTTCGTCTCAGGGGGTTGGCTATGGCTACACCTTC
.	TRBV29-1	TRBJ2-5	.	CSVLRDIQETQYF	TGCAGCGTTCTACGGGACATCCAAGAGACCCAGTACTTC
.	TRBV15	TRBJ2-2	.	CATSRDGLSTGELFF	TGTGCCACCAGCAGAGACGGGTTAAGCACCGGGGAGCTGTTTTTT
.	TRBV14	TRBJ2-7	TRBD1	CASTRDRTYEQYF	TGTGCCAGTACTCGGGACAGGACCTACGAGCAGTACTTC
.	TRBV9	TRBJ2-5	.	CASSPQARQTETQYF	TGTGCCAGCAGCCCCCAGGCCAGACAGACAGAGACCCAGTACTTC
.	TRBV29-1	TRBJ1-2	TRBD1	CSVEEQGAYGYTF	TGCAGCGTTGAAGAACAGGGGGCGTATGGCTACACCTTC
once	TRBV2	TRBJ2-5	TRBD2	CASSDERGIATQYF	TGTGCCAGCAGTGATGAGCGGGGCATCGCGACCCAGTACTTC
.	TRBV6-5	TRBJ1-2	.	CASTYYQGTNYGYTF	TGTGCCAGCACATACTACCAGGGCACTAACTATGGCTACACCTTC
.	TRBV5-1	TRBJ2-3	TRBD2	CASRRGTSGGDTQYF	TGCGCCAGCAGGCGCGGGACTAGCGGTGGAGATACGCAGTATTTT
many	TRBV12-3/TRBV12-4	TRBJ2-3	.	CASRLVSADTQYF	TGTGCCAGCAGATTAGTGTCGGCAGATACGCAGTATTTT